A selection of T cell receptor beta chains follows, all from one sample in a study of T cell responses to AZD1222 COVID-19 vaccine. Assay used: immunoSEQ multiplex PCR; TCRdb lists only in-frame clones, some missing. The table records 150,000 or so clones, about nine tenths of them present only once. The sample here was peripheral blood, taken after recovery from COVID-19. The source of these receptors is an adult who had recovered from COVID-19. Both conserved end residues are part of each CDR3. The order of the fields is V gene, D gene, clone size, J gene, CDR3 DNA, CDR3 protein. A D gene is named only where the DNA matches it firmly. Only part of the rows carry a size: once, few, many, or a class if the clone is expanded.

v_call: TRBV7-9
d_call: -
clone_size: once
j_call: TRBJ1-1
cdr3_nt: TGTGCCAGCAGCTTAGGGCGGCTGAACACTGAAGCTTTCTTT
cdr3_aa: CASSLGRLNTEAFF

v_call: TRBV5-1
d_call: -
clone_size: -
j_call: TRBJ1-5
cdr3_nt: TGCGCCAGCAGCGTAGGTCGCAATCAGCCCCAGCATTTT
cdr3_aa: CASSVGRNQPQHF

v_call: TRBV5-8
d_call: TRBD2
clone_size: -
j_call: TRBJ2-3
cdr3_nt: TGTGCCAGCAGCTTTCTACTAGCGGGAGGCGGGGATACGCAGTATTTT
cdr3_aa: CASSFLLAGGGDTQYF

v_call: TRBV19
d_call: TRBD2
clone_size: -
j_call: TRBJ2-3
cdr3_nt: TGTGCCAGTAGTACCTCCACTAGCGGGGGGGCAGATACGCAGTATTTT
cdr3_aa: CASSTSTSGGADTQYF

v_call: TRBV5-1
d_call: TRBD1
clone_size: -
j_call: TRBJ2-5
cdr3_nt: TGCGCCAGCAGCTCCCAAGGGGGCCGAGCCTTCCAAGAGACCCAGTACTTC
cdr3_aa: CASSSQGGRAFQETQYF

v_call: TRBV28
d_call: TRBD2
clone_size: -
j_call: TRBJ2-7
cdr3_nt: TGTGCCGGGGAGACTAGCGGGGAACCCCACGAGCAGTACTTC
cdr3_aa: CAGETSGEPHEQYF

v_call: TRBV6-2/TRBV6-3
d_call: -
clone_size: -
j_call: TRBJ2-1
cdr3_nt: TGTGCCAGCAGCCGCGAAGGAGAGCGCCCGCGGAATGAGCAGTTCTTC
cdr3_aa: CASSREGERPRNEQFF

v_call: TRBV6-2/TRBV6-3
d_call: -
clone_size: -
j_call: TRBJ1-1
cdr3_nt: TGTGCCAGCAGTTACGAGGGATGGACTGAAGCTTTCTTT
cdr3_aa: CASSYEGWTEAFF

v_call: TRBV7-2
d_call: -
clone_size: -
j_call: TRBJ1-3
cdr3_nt: TGTGCCAGCAGTCAGGGGAGCTCTGGAAACACCATATATTTT
cdr3_aa: CASSQGSSGNTIYF

v_call: TRBV18
d_call: -
clone_size: -
j_call: TRBJ1-5
cdr3_nt: TGTGCCAGCTCAACAGGTAGCAATCAGCCCCAGCATTTT
cdr3_aa: CASSTGSNQPQHF

v_call: TRBV4-3
d_call: TRBD1
clone_size: -
j_call: TRBJ1-2
cdr3_nt: TGCGCCAGCAGCCAAGATTGGGGGACAGACAACTATGGCTACACCTTC
cdr3_aa: CASSQDWGTDNYGYTF

v_call: TRBV21-1
d_call: -
clone_size: -
j_call: TRBJ1-2
cdr3_nt: TGTGCCAGTCCGTCTCCCCACCGGGCTTACTATGGCTACACCTTC
cdr3_aa: CASPSPHRAYYGYTF

v_call: TRBV7-2
d_call: TRBD1
clone_size: -
j_call: TRBJ2-3
cdr3_nt: TGTGCCAGCAGCGTGGGACAGGGGGCAACAGATACGCAGTATTTT
cdr3_aa: CASSVGQGATDTQYF

v_call: TRBV6-1
d_call: -
clone_size: -
j_call: TRBJ1-5
cdr3_nt: TGTGCCAGCAGTGAAAGGTTAATGAGAGACAATCAGCCCCAGCATTTT
cdr3_aa: CASSERLMRDNQPQHF

v_call: TRBV10-2
d_call: -
clone_size: -
j_call: TRBJ1-2
cdr3_nt: TGCGCCAGCAGTGAAGAGAACTATGGCTACACCTTC
cdr3_aa: CASSEENYGYTF

v_call: TRBV6-5
d_call: -
clone_size: -
j_call: TRBJ1-1
cdr3_nt: TGTGCCAGCAGTTACTCGAATAGGCGGGACACTGAAGCTTTCTTT
cdr3_aa: CASSYSNRRDTEAFF

v_call: TRBV5-6
d_call: -
clone_size: -
j_call: TRBJ2-1
cdr3_nt: TGTGCCAGCAGCTTAGCAGGGGAGCAGTTCTTC
cdr3_aa: CASSLAGEQFF

v_call: TRBV7-9
d_call: -
clone_size: -
j_call: TRBJ1-6
cdr3_nt: TGTGCCAGCAGCTTAGAGGGCGACTCACCCCTCCACTTT
cdr3_aa: CASSLEGDSPLHF

v_call: TRBV3-1/TRBV3-2
d_call: -
clone_size: once
j_call: TRBJ1-2
cdr3_nt: TGTGCCAGCAGCCAAGTTAACGGACAGATCTATGGCTACACCTTC
cdr3_aa: CASSQVNGQIYGYTF

v_call: TRBV27
d_call: -
clone_size: -
j_call: TRBJ1-5
cdr3_nt: TGTGCCAGCAGTTTTCTAGGGGGCAATCAGCCCCAGCATTTT
cdr3_aa: CASSFLGGNQPQHF

v_call: TRBV5-6
d_call: -
clone_size: -
j_call: TRBJ2-5
cdr3_nt: TGTGCCAGCAGCGGAGGGCCGTACCAAGAGACCCAGTACTTC
cdr3_aa: CASSGGPYQETQYF

v_call: TRBV28
d_call: -
clone_size: -
j_call: TRBJ2-5
cdr3_nt: TGTGCCAGCAGTTACGGCCTACAAGAGACCCAGTACTTC
cdr3_aa: CASSYGLQETQYF